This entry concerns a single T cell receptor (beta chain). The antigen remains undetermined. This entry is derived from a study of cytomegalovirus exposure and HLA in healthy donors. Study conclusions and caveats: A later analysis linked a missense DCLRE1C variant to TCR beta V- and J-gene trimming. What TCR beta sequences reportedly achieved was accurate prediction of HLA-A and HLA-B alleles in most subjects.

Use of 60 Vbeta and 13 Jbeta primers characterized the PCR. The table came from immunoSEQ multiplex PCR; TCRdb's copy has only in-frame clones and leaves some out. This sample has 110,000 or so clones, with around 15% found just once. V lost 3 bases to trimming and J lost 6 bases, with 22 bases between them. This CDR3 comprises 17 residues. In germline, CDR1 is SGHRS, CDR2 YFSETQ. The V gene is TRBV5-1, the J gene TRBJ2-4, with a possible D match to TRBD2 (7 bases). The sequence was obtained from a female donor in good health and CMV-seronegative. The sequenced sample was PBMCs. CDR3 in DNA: TGCGCCAGCAGCTCAGAGTGGGGTGGGGGGGCAGGAAACATTCAGTACTTC. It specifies CASSSEWGGGAGNIQYF.